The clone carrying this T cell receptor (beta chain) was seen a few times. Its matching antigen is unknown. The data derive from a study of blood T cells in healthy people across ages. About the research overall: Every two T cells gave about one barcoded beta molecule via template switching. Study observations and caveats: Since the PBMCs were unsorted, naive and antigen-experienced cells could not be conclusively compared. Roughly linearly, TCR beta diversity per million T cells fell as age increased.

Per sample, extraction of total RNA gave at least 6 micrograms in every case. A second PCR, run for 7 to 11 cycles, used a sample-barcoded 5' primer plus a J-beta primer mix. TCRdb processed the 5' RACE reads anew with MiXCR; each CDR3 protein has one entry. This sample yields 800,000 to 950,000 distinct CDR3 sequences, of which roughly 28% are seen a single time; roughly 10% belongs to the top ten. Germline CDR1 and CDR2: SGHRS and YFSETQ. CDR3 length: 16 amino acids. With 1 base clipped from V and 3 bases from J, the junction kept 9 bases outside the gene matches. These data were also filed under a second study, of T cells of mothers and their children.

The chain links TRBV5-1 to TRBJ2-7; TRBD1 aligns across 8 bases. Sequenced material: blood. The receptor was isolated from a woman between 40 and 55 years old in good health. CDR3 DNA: TGCGCCAGCAGCTTGACCCCGCCCGGGACAGGCTACGAGCAGTACTTC. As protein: CASSLTPPGTGYEQYF.